The sequence of this TCR beta chain was determined in a study of control samples from healthy donors and cancer patients. Sequenced by immunoSEQ multiplex PCR; TCRdb stores in-frame clones only, minus some. The sample shows 150,000 or so clones, 94% of them seen only once. Between the trimmed V and J ends, which lost 6 bases and 2 bases, there was a span of 13 bases. Germline lookup yields CDR1 MNHEY and CDR2 SVGAGI. The CDR3 is 15 amino acids. Sample: blood. The clonotype comes from a man aged 40-55 years in good health. The V gene is TRBV6-5, the J gene TRBJ2-2, with D maybe TRBD1 (6 bases). The chain's CDR3 is CASRRGGGNTGELFF. DNA of the CDR3: TGTGCCAGCAGGAGGGGTGGGGGCAACACCGGGGAGCTGTTTTTT.